This TCR beta chain was sequenced in a study of blood T cell repertoires in COVID-19 (dated by TCRdb to the early 2020s). At the level of the whole study: Samples covering the acute and convalescent phases of COVID-19 were provided by collaborators in the United States, Italy and Spain. The material from the prospective study consisted of cDNA or gDNA derived from T cells, B-cell-depleted T cells, or PBMCs. Deeply sampled blood TCRbeta repertoires from subjects exposed to, actively infected with, or recovered from COVID-19 were included in the dataset. The repertoires were released in a freely available public database intended as a resource for research on the immune response to SARS-CoV-2. Samples came from the ongoing ImmuneRACE study (first 160 participants) plus 1,254 subjects from 6 global collaborators. A de-identified subject ID, COVID-19 status, age in years and sex were almost always included in the sample metadata. Where HLA class I and class II types were available, the types were taken from metadata supplied by the sample provider, not from assay-based typing. On the study overall, not on this receptor specifically: How much clinical and demographic metadata was included differed by source and by participant, and the metadata was provided uncurated.

The collaborating institutions used their own protocols to collect whole blood in K2EDTA tubes. For TCRbeta analysis, collaborator samples were shipped as frozen whole blood, as isolated PBMCs, or as DNA extracted from either sample type. V and J are truncated by 2 bases and 4 bases respectively, leaving an intervening sequence of 12 bases. Looking up the germline V gene yields CDR1 MDHEN and CDR2 SYDVKM. Measured from the cysteine to the phenylalanine, the CDR3 is 15 residues long. Just CDR3 DNA is preserved here, 45 bases in frame from base 1. On this clone: Its specific antigen is unknown. Per-base qualities were not stored, and no clone one base away is much larger.

The immunoSEQ Assay, a bias-controlled multiplex PCR, was used to amplify TCRbeta CDR3 regions from genomic DNA. Regarding the original processing steps: Nucleated cell counts per sample were estimated from amplification of reference gene primers within the assay. To quantify the absolute abundance of each unique TCRbeta CDR3 rearrangement, sequence reads were collapsed and filtered. For each sample, productive Simpson clonality was calculated as the square root of Simpson's diversity index over productive rearrangements. The immuneACCESS repertoire file appears here via TCRdb, limited to in-frame rearrangements. These files lack a portion of the clones; in checked studies, under half of the deficit traces to unresolved V genes, and the cause of the others is not known. The DNA was the basis for D and trimming; V, J and clone size are from that table. Counted in this sample were 200,000 or so clones; roughly 86% of them appeared once. The ten largest clonotypes hold 4.5% to 6% of the sample.

Sequencing was done on a sample of peripheral blood. This TCR was sampled from a woman in her seventies with active or convalescent COVID-19. The V and J segments used are TRBV28 and TRBJ1-3; the D gene lacks a confident call. The sequenced DNA is TGTGCCAGCAGTTTAATTGGAGCGGCCGGAAACACCATATATTTT. Its protein reads: CASSLIGAAGNTIYF.